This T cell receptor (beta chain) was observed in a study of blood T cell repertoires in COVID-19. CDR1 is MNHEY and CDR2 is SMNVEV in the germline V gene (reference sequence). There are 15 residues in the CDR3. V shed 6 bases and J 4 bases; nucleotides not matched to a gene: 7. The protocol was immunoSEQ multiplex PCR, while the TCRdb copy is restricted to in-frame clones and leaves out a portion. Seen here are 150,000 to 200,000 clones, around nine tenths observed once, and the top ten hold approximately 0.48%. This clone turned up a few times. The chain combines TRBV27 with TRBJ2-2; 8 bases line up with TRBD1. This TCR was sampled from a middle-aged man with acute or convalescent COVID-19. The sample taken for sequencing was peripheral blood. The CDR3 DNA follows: TGTGCCAGCAGAAGACGGACAGGGCGCACCGGGGAGCTGTTTTTT. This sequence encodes CASRRRTGRTGELFF.